These 25 T cell receptor beta chains were sequenced from one sample in a study of blood T cell repertoires in COVID-19. Assay: immunoSEQ multiplex PCR; the TCRdb copy retains only in-frame clones and omits some. Of over 150,000 clones in the sample, around 84% were seen once. Sequenced input: peripheral blood. These receptors came from a woman older than 75 with COVID-19, enrolled during active disease.

The rearrangement uses TRBV5-6 and TRBJ1-1, with D unclear. The CDR3 has 15 residues. Trimming shortened V by 4 bases and J by 1 base, and 14 bases separated the two germline ends. CDR1 and CDR2 (germline): SGHDT, YYEEEE. The CDR3 DNA follows: TGTGCCAGCAGCCCACCGGTGGCGGGGAACACTGAAGCTTTCTTT. This translates into CASSPPVAGNTEAFF.

The rearrangement uses TRBV19 and TRBJ2-7; D gene unclear. CDR1 and CDR2 from the germline V gene are LNHDA and SQIVND (reference sequence). The CDR3 extends over 15 amino acids. V was trimmed by 4 bases and J by 2 bases, leaving 15 bases between them. This CDR3 is CASSNPTLGTYEQYF. The CDR3 nucleotides are TGTGCCAGTAGTAACCCAACCCTAGGCACCTACGAGCAGTACTTC.

The chain is built from TRBV19 and TRBJ2-1; 12 positions agree with TRBD2. This CDR3 has 19 residues. J lost 0 bases, V lost 0 bases, and 6 bases had no gene match. Germline V gives CDR1 LNHDA, CDR2 SQIVND (reference sequence). This chain's CDR3 is CASSIELAGGSSSYNEQFF. CDR3 nucleotide sequence: TGTGCCAGTAGTATAGAACTAGCGGGAGGTTCCAGCTCCTACAATGAGCAGTTCTTC. The variable domain in full, completed from reference TRBV19 and TRBJ2-1, reads DGGITQSPKYLFRKEGQNVTLSCEQNLNHDAMYWYRQDPGQGLRLIYYSQIVNDFQKGDIAEGYSVSREKKESFPLTVTSAQKNPTAFYLCASSIELAGGSSSYNEQFFGPGTRLTVL.

This chain links TRBV10-1 with TRBJ1-4; 7 nucleotides agree with TRBD1. The CDR3 is 15 residues long. The junction had 8 bases not matched to a gene; V was cut back by 9 bases and J by 1 base. Germline-derived CDR1 and CDR2 are WNHNN and SYGVQD (reference sequence). CDR3 bases: TGCGCCAGGACTGAAACAGGGGAAACTAATGAAAAACTGTTTTTT. Its translation: CARTETGETNEKLFF.

The rearrangement joins TRBV2 to TRBJ1-2; D might be TRBD1 (6 bases). This CDR3 spans 16 amino acids. Trimming pared 5 bases from V and 2 bases from J, leaving 18 bases between. The V gene's germline CDR1 is SNHLY and CDR2 FYNNEI. The chain's CDR3 is CASSPSRDTENYGYTF. The CDR3 coding sequence is TGTGCCAGCAGTCCCTCCAGGGACACCGAAAACTATGGCTACACCTTC. The entire variable domain, with the rest obtained from reference TRBV2 and TRBJ1-2, is as follows: EPEVTQTPSHQVTQMGQEVILRCVPISNHLYFYWYRQILGQKVEFLVSFYNNEISEKSEIFDDQFSVERPDGSNFTLKIRSTKLEDSAMYFCASSPSRDTENYGYTFGSGTRLTVV.

The chain is built from TRBV7-8 and TRBJ2-3, with TRBD2 identical over 8 bases. This CDR3 is 15 amino acids long. V lost 5 bases, J lost 4 bases, and 8 bases stayed unmatched. CDR1 is SGHVS and CDR2 is FQNEAQ in the germline V gene. The CDR3 DNA is TGTGCCAGCAGCCTCGTGGGACTAGGACCAGATACGCAGTATTTT. Translated, it gives CASSLVGLGPDTQYF.

This chain joins TRBV7-8 and TRBJ1-5; 9 positions match TRBD1. This CDR3 spans 16 amino acids. CDR1 is SGHVS and CDR2 is FQNEAQ in the germline V gene. The trim removed 1 base at V and 4 bases at J, leaving 5 bases unmatched. The CDR3 sequence is CASSLEGTGRNQPQHF. Written as DNA, the CDR3 is TGTGCCAGCAGCTTAGAGGGGACAGGGAGAAATCAGCCCCAGCATTTT.

This sequence joins TRBV25-1 and TRBJ1-1; no definite D call. Trimming stripped 4 bases from V and 5 bases from J, with 17 bases between. The CDR3 is 15 residues long. In germline, CDR1 is MGHDK, CDR2 SYGVNS. As DNA, the CDR3 is TGTGCCAGCAGTGGAGGGTACCCCGTGGGAACTGAAGCTTTCTTT. Translated, it gives CASSGGYPVGTEAFF.

The chain uses TRBV10-1 and TRBJ2-5; 8 positions agree with TRBD1. Germline V gives CDR1 WNHNN, CDR2 SYGVQD (reference sequence). Unmatched junction bases numbered 6, after V lost 1 base and J lost 5 bases. The CDR3 contains 15 residues. CDR3 residues: CASSEFQGARETQYF. For the CDR3, the DNA is TGCGCCAGCAGTGAGTTTCAGGGGGCGCGGGAGACCCAGTACTTC.

The chain has TRBV12-3 or TRBV12-4 and TRBJ1-1; possibly TRBD1 for D (5 bases). V lost 6 bases and J 6 bases, leaving 14 bases between the germline ends. The CDR3 runs 13 residues. The CDR3 loop reads CASRSGGDAEAFF. CDR3 DNA sequence: TGTGCCAGCAGATCGGGGGGAGACGCTGAAGCTTTCTTT.

The genes are TRBV9 and TRBJ2-1; TRBD2 might be the D (7 bases). The length of the CDR3 is 18 residues. Germline V lookup: CDR1 SGDLS, CDR2 YYNGEE. Trimming cost V 0 bases and J 6 bases, with 22 bases left between them. CDR3 protein: CASSVAGRGALLANEQFF. The CDR3, as DNA: TGTGCCAGCAGCGTAGCAGGGAGGGGGGCCTTATTAGCCAATGAGCAGTTCTTC.

The rearrangement uses TRBV27 and TRBJ1-6; tentative D call: TRBD1 (6 bases). This CDR3 has 18 amino acids. Trimming pared 0 bases from V and 7 bases from J, leaving 19 bases between. Germline CDR1 MNHEY, CDR2 SMNVEV (reference sequence). The CDR3 spells CASSLSIPQGIMNSPLHF. As DNA, the CDR3 is TGTGCCAGCAGTTTATCGATACCCCAGGGGATCATGAATTCACCCCTCCACTTT.

This chain uses TRBV27 with TRBJ2-7, with 12 positions matching TRBD2. Trimming took 0 bases from V and 3 from J; bases not matched to a gene: 3. CDR3 length equals 16 residues. Germline loops: CDR1 MNHEY, CDR2 SMNVEV (reference sequence). Here the CDR3 reads CASSLSTSGSDYEQYF. The CDR3 DNA reads as TGTGCCAGCAGTTTATCGACTAGCGGGAGTGACTACGAGCAGTACTTC.

The chain combines TRBV5-3 with TRBJ2-5; D is possibly TRBD2 (13 bases). TRBV5-3 is classed as an ORF, of uncertain function. The CDR3 sequence is 23 residues long. With 3 bases removed from V and 4 bases from J, the gap between germline ends came to 40 bases. CDR3 nucleotide sequence: TGTGCCAGAAGCTATGGGGACAGGGGGCTCTTCGTAACTAGCGGGAGGGCCCGAGAGACCCAGTACTTC. Its protein product is CARSYGDRGLFVTSGRARETQYF.

The chain recombines TRBV7-2 with TRBJ2-7, with D perhaps matching TRBD1 (6 bases). This CDR3 has 16 residues. Germline CDR1 reads SGHTA; CDR2 reads FQGNSA. The V end lost 1 base, the J end lost 7 bases, and 20 bases lay between the germline ends. CDR3 sequence reads: CASSLGVRGKSGEQYF. CDR3 DNA: TGTGCCAGCAGCTTAGGCGTCAGGGGAAAGTCTGGGGAGCAGTACTTC.

V usage is TRBV2 and J usage is TRBJ1-3; TRBD1 is a possible D gene (5 bases). This CDR3 has 16 residues. V was trimmed by 6 bases and J by 1 base, leaving 16 bases between them. The V gene's germline CDR1 is SNHLY and CDR2 FYNNEI. CDR3 nucleotide sequence: TGTGCCAGCAGCGCTCAGGGTGGAATTTCTGGAAACACCATATATTTT. It yields the protein CASSAQGGISGNTIYF.

The genes are TRBV5-4 and TRBJ1-2; 10 nucleotides align to TRBD1. Germline V gene sequence: CDR1 SGHNT, CDR2 YYREEE (reference sequence). There are 16 residues in the CDR3. Unmatched junction bases numbered 9, after V lost 3 bases and J lost 4 bases. The CDR3: CASSSTRQGAAYGYTF. The CDR3 DNA reads TGTGCCAGCAGCTCAACCCGACAGGGGGCGGCCTATGGCTACACCTTC.

The J gene is TRBJ2-3, the V gene TRBV2; 9 nucleotides match TRBD2. Germline loops: CDR1 SNHLY, CDR2 FYNNEI. This CDR3 comprises 14 residues. The trim removed 2 bases at V and 7 bases at J, leaving 4 bases unmatched. CDR3 in DNA: TGTGCCAGCAGTGAATTAGCGGGAGTCAATACGCAGTATTTT. This codes for CASSELAGVNTQYF. Full variable domain (rest looked up from reference TRBV2 and TRBJ2-3): EPEVTQTPSHQVTQMGQEVILRCVPISNHLYFYWYRQILGQKVEFLVSFYNNEISEKSEIFDDQFSVERPDGSNFTLKIRSTKLEDSAMYFCASSELAGVNTQYFGPGTRLTVL.

This clone occurred once. The chain is built from TRBV5-1 and TRBJ2-3; D ambiguous. Trimming removed 4 bases from V and 0 bases from J, with 6 bases in between. Germline CDR1 SGHRS, CDR2 YFSETQ. The CDR3 contains 13 residues. This chain's CDR3 is CASSIVSTDTQYF. The CDR3 coding sequence is TGCGCCAGCAGCATAGTGAGCACAGATACGCAGTATTTT.

The CDR3 sequence is CASSFHRLAGVRNEQFF. CDR3 nucleotide sequence: TGTGCCAGCAGTTTCCATCGACTAGCGGGAGTTCGGAATGAGCAGTTCTTC. V usage is TRBV28 and J usage is TRBJ2-1, with 12 bases fitting TRBD2. CDR1 is MDHEN and CDR2 is SYDVKM in the germline V gene. Trimming at V came to 3 bases and at J to 7 bases, leaving 10 bases not matched to a gene. The CDR3 is 17 amino acids.

This clone showed up many times. This rearrangement joins TRBV27 to TRBJ2-7; D ambiguous. The CDR3 totals 13 residues. With 5 bases removed from V and 6 bases from J, the gap between germline ends came to 14 bases. In germline, CDR1 is MNHEY, CDR2 SMNVEV (reference sequence). CDR3 protein: CASSLSDTLEQYF. The CDR3 bases are TGTGCCAGCAGTCTTAGTGACACCCTCGAGCAGTACTTC.

The V call is TRBV28, the J call TRBJ2-5; TRBD2 agrees at 10 bases. The J segment lost 3 bases and the V segment lost 5 bases, leaving 6 bases of the junction unmatched. This CDR3 has 15 residues. Germline assignment: CDR1 MDHEN and CDR2 SYDVKM. The CDR3 bases are TGTGCCAGCAGTACCCGACTAGCGGGTGAAGAGACCCAGTACTTC. Amino acids: CASSTRLAGEETQYF.

This clone was observed a handful of times. The chain joins TRBV4-3 to TRBJ2-7; 7 nucleotides line up with TRBD2. Per the germline V gene, CDR1 is LGHNA and CDR2 is YSLEER. The CDR3 spans 16 residues. Trimming at V came to 0 bases and at J to 6 bases, leaving 11 bases not matched to a gene. The CDR3: CASSQEPLADSREQYF. The CDR3 bases are TGCGCCAGCAGCCAAGAACCGCTAGCGGACTCTCGCGAGCAGTACTTC.

This chain uses TRBV28 with TRBJ1-1; tentative D call: TRBD1 (6 bases). There are 12 residues in the CDR3. The germline gives CDR1 MDHEN, CDR2 SYDVKM. V lost 3 bases and J 8 bases, leaving 10 bases between the germline ends. As DNA, the CDR3 is TGTGCCAGCAGTTTTACTACAGGGGAAGCTTTCTTT. Amino acid sequence: CASSFTTGEAFF.

V usage is TRBV16 and J usage is TRBJ1-6, with 8 bases that match TRBD1. Trimming at V came to 0 bases and at J to 10 bases, leaving 8 bases not matched to a gene. The CDR3 is made up of 16 amino acids. The germline CDR1 and CDR2 sequences are KGHSY and FQNENV. CDR3 nucleotide sequence: TGTGCCAGCAGCCAATCGTATCGGACAGGGATATCACCCCTCCACTTT. It translates to CASSQSYRTGISPLHF.